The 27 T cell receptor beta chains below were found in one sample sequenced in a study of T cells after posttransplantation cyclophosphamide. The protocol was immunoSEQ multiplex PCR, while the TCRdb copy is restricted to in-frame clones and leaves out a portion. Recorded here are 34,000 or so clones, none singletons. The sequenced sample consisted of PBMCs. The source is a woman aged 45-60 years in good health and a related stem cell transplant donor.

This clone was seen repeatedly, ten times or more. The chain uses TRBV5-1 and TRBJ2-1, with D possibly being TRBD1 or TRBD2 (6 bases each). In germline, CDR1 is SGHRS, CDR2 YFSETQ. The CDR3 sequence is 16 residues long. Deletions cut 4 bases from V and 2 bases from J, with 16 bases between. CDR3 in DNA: TGCGCCAGCAGCGCATTACAGGGAGGCCCCTACAATGAGCAGTTCTTC. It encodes CASSALQGGPYNEQFF.

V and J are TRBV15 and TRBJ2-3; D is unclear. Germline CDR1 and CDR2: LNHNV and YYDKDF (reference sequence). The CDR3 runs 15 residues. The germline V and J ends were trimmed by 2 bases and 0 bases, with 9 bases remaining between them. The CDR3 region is CATSRTRYSTDTQYF. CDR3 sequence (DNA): TGTGCCACCAGCAGAACCCGGTACAGCACAGATACGCAGTATTTT.

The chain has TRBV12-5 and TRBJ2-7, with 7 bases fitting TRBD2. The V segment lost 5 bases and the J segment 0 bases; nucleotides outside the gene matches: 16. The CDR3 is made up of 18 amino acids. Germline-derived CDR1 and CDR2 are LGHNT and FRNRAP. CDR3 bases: TGTGCTAGTGGTCTGGCCACCGCCGAGCGGGATAGCTCCTACGAGCAGTACTTC. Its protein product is CASGLATAERDSSYEQYF.

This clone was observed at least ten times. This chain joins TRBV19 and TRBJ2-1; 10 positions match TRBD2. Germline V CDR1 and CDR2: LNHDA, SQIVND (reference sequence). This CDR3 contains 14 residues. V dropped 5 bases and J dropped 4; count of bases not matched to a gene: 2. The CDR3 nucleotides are TGTGCCAGTAGTGAACTAGCGGGATACAATGAGCAGTTCTTC. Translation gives CASSELAGYNEQFF.

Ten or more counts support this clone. The chain's CDR3 is CASTLSEQYF. For the CDR3, the DNA is TGCGCCAGCACTCTCTCCGAGCAGTACTTC. The rearrangement uses TRBV5-1 and TRBJ2-7, with D uncertain. The length of the CDR3 is 10 residues. The germline V and J ends were trimmed by 6 bases and 6 bases, with 7 bases remaining between them. The germline V gene encodes CDR1 SGHRS and CDR2 YFSETQ. The full variable domain, rest sourced from reference TRBV5-1 and TRBJ2-7, is KAGVTQTPRYLIKTRGQQVTLSCSPISGHRSVSWYQQTPGQGLQFLFEYFSETQRNKGNFPGRFSGRQFSNSRSEMNVSTLELGDSALYLCASTLSEQYFGPGTRLTVT.

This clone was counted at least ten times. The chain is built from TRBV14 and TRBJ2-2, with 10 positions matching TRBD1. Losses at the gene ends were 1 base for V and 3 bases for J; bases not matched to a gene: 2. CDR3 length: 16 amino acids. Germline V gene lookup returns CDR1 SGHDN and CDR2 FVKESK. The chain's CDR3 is CASSQGGTGDTGELFF. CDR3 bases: TGTGCCAGCAGCCAAGGGGGGACAGGGGACACCGGGGAGCTGTTTTTT.

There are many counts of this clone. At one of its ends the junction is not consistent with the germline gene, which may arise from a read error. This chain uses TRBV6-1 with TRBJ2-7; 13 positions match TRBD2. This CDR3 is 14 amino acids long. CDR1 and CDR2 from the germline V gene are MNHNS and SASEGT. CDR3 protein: CASSEAGTSGKTHF. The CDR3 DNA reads TGTGCCAGCAGTGAAGCGGGGACTAGCGGGAAGACCCACTTC.

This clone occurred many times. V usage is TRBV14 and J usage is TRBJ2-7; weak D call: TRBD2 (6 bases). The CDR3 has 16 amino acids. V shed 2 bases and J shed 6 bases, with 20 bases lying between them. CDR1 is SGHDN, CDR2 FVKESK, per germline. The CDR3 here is CASSQNLGLRIGEQYF. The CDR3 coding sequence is TGTGCCAGCAGCCAAAATCTGGGACTCCGAATTGGCGAGCAGTACTTC.

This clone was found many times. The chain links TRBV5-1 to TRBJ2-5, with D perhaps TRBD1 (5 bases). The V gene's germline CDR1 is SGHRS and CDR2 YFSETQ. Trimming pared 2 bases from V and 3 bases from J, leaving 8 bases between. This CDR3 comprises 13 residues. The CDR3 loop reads CASSFRAEETQYF. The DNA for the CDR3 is TGCGCCAGCAGCTTCAGGGCCGAAGAGACCCAGTACTTC.

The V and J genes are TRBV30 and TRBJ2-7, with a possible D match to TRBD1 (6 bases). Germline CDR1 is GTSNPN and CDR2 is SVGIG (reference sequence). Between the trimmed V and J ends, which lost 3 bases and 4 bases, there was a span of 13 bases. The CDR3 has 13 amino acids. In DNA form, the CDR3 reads TGTGCCTGGAGCTCAGGGGTAACGTACGAGCAGTACTTC. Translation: CAWSSGVTYEQYF. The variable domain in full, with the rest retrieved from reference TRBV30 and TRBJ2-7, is SQTIHQWPATLVQPVGSPLSLECTVEGTSNPNLYWYRQAAGRGLQLLFYSVGIGQISSEVPQNLSASRPQDRQFILSSKKLLLSDSGFYLCAWSSGVTYEQYFGPGTRLTVT.

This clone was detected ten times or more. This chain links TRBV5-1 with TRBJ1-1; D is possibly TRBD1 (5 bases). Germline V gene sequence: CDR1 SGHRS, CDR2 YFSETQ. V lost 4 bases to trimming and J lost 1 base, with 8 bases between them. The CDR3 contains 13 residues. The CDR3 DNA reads TGCGCCAGCAGCGAGACAGCGAACACTGAAGCTTTCTTT. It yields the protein CASSETANTEAFF.

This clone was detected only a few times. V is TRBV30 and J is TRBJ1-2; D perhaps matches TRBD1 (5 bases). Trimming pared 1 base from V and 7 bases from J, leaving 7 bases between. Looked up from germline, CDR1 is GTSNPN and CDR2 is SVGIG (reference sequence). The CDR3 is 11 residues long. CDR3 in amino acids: CAWSGGAGYTF. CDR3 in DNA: TGTGCCTGGAGTGGCGGGGCTGGCTACACCTTC.

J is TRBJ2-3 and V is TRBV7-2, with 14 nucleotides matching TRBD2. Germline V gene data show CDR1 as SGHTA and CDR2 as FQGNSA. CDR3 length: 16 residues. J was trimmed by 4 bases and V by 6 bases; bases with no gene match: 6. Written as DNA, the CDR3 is TGTGCCAGCAGTACGGGACTAGCGGGAGCGGCAGATACGCAGTATTTT. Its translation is CASSTGLAGAADTQYF.

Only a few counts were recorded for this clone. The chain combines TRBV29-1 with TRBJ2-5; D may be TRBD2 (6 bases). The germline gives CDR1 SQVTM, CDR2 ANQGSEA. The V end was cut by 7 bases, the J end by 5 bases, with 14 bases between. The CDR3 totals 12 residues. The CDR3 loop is CSAIAERETQYF. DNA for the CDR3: TGCAGCGCTATAGCGGAGCGGGAGACCCAGTACTTC.

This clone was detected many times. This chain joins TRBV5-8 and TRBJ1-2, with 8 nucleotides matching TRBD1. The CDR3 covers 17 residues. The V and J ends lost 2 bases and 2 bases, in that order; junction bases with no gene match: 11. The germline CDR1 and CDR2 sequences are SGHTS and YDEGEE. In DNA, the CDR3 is TGTGCCAGCAGCTTCCCCGGGACAGGAGCTCGAAACTATGGCTACACCTTC. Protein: CASSFPGTGARNYGYTF.

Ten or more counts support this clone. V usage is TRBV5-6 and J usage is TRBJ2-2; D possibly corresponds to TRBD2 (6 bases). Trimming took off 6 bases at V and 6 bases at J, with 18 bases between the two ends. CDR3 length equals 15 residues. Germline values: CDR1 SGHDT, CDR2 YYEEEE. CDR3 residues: CASTPMGREAGELFF. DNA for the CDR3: TGTGCCAGCACCCCAATGGGCAGGGAGGCCGGGGAGCTGTTTTTT.

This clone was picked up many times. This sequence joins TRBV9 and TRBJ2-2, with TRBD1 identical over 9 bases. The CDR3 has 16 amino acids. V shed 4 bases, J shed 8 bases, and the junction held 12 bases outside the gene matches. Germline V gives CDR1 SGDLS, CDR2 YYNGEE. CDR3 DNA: TGTGCCAGCAGCCAACTGGGACAGGGACGCTTAGGGGAGCTGTTTTTT. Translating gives CASSQLGQGRLGELFF.

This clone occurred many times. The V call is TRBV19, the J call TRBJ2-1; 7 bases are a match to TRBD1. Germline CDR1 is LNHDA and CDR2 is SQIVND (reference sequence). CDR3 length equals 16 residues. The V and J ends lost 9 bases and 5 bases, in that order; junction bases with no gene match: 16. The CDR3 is CASRNLRDRPNNEQFF. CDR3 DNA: TGTGCCAGCAGAAACCTACGGGACAGACCGAACAATGAGCAGTTCTTC.

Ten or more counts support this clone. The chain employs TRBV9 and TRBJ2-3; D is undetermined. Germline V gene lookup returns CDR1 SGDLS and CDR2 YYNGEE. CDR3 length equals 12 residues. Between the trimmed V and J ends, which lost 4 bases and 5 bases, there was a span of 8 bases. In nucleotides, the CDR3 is TGTGCCAGCAGCCTTACTATAGATACGCAGTATTTT. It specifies CASSLTIDTQYF.

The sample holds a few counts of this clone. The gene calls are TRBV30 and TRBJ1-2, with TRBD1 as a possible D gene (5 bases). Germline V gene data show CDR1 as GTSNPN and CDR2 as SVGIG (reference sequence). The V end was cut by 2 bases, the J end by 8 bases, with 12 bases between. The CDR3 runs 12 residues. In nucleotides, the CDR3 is TGTGCCTGGAGTCCCAGGGTCGGCGGCTACACCTTC. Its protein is CAWSPRVGGYTF.

This CDR3 reads CASSLLQGLGQETQYF. CDR3 bases: TGTGCCAGCAGCTTGTTACAGGGGTTGGGTCAAGAGACCCAGTACTTC. The chain has TRBV7-9 and TRBJ2-5, with 7 bases identical to TRBD1. The CDR3 consists of 16 residues. Germline CDR1 SEHNR, CDR2 FQNEAQ (reference sequence). V lost 3 bases, J lost 2 bases, and 9 bases stayed unmatched.

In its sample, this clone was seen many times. CDR3 sequence (DNA): TGTGCCACCAGTGATTTCACGGTCGCGAGGGGCAATGAGCAGTTCTTC. It encodes CATSDFTVARGNEQFF. The chain carries TRBV24-1 and TRBJ2-1; D assignment may be TRBD1 or TRBD2 (5 bases each). The CDR3 runs to 16 residues. V was cut by 1 base and J by 6 bases, with 15 bases left in between. Germline V gene data show CDR1 as KGHDR and CDR2 as SFDVKD.

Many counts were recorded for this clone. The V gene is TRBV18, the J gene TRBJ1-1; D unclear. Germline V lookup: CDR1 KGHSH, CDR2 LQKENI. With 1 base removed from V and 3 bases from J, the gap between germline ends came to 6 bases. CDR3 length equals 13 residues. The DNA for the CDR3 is TGTGCCAGCTCACCACTAGTCGACACTGAAGCTTTCTTT. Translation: CASSPLVDTEAFF.

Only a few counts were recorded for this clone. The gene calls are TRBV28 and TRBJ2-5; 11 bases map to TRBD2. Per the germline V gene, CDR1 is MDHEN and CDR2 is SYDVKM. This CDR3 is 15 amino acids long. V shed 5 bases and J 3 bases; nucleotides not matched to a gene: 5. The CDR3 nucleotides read TGTGCCAGCAGTACCTTAGCGGGAGGGGAAGAGACCCAGTACTTC. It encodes CASSTLAGGEETQYF.

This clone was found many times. This CDR3 reads CASSALAGVANEQFF. Here the CDR3 DNA reads TGCGCCAGCAGCGCACTAGCGGGAGTCGCCAATGAGCAGTTCTTC. This rearrangement joins TRBV5-1 to TRBJ2-1, with 11 positions matching TRBD2. This CDR3 has 15 residues. Trimming at V came to 4 bases and at J to 6 bases, leaving 6 bases not matched to a gene. Looked up from germline, CDR1 is SGHRS and CDR2 is YFSETQ.

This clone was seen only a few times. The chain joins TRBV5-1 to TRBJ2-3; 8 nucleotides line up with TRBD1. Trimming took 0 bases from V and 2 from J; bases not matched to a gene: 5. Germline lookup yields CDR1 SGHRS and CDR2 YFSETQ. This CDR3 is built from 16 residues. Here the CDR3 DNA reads TGCGCCAGCAGCTTGGACGGGGACAGGAACACAGATACGCAGTATTTT. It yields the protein CASSLDGDRNTDTQYF.

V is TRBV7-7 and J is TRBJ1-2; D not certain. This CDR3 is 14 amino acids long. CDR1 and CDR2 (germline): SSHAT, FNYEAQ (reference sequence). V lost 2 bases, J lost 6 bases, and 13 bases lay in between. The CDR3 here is CASSLPPATHGYTF. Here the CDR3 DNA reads TGTGCCAGCAGCTTACCCCCCGCGACTCATGGCTACACCTTC.